The 9 T cell receptor beta chains reported below all come from one sample, sequenced in a study of blood T cells in healthy people across ages. A second PCR of about 6 to 12 cycles used a sample-barcoded 5' primer and a J-beta primer mix. TCRdb redid the calling of the 5' RACE reads with MiXCR, one entry per CDR3 protein. The sample shows roughly 500,000 distinct CDR3 sequences, around 24% of them seen only once. These same records also appear under a second study, on T cells of mothers and their children.

Sequenced input: blood. All receptors derive from a boy aged 5-17 years in good health.

This clonotype appeared a few times. The CDR3 end shows no conserved phenylalanine or tryptophan, and so a read error is likely. The J gene is TRBJ2-7, the V gene TRBV7-2, with 8 bases identical to TRBD2. Germline V gene data show CDR1 as SGHTA and CDR2 as FQGNSA. The CDR3 extends over 15 amino acids. Trimming took 6 bases from V and 2 from J; bases not matched to a gene: 9. In DNA form, the CDR3 reads TGTGCCAGCAGATCCGGGACTAGGCCACCCTACGAGCAGTACCTC. This translates into CASRSGTRPPYEQYL.

The rearrangement joins TRBV2 to TRBJ1-1; the D is unclear. Germline V gives CDR1 SNHLY, CDR2 FYNNEI. V was clipped by 6 bases and J by 8 bases, with 10 bases between them. The CDR3 runs to 11 residues. The CDR3 nucleotides are TGTGCCAGCAGCGAATCCTGGGAAGCTTTCTTT. It specifies CASSESWEAFF.

This clonotype was seen a few times. CDR3 sequence (DNA): TGTGCCAGCAGTGAAACCCCAGGGGGGTACGAGCAGTACTTC. This codes for CASSETPGGYEQYF. The chain carries TRBV6-1 and TRBJ2-5, with D perhaps matching TRBD1 (7 bases). The J call may be wrong; the DNA end is better matched by TRBJ2-7. CDR1 is MNHNS and CDR2 is SASEGT in the germline V gene. The CDR3 loop spans 14 amino acids.

V is TRBV18 and J is TRBJ2-1; TRBD2 matches at 13 bases. V was pared by 4 bases and J by 3 bases, with 9 bases of the junction left unmatched. CDR1 and CDR2 from the germline V gene are KGHSH and LQKENI. CDR3 length: 18 amino acids. The CDR3 region is CASSLPGLAGPIYNEQFF. The CDR3, as DNA: TGTGCCAGCTCACTCCCGGGACTAGCGGGGCCCATCTACAATGAGCAGTTCTTC.

The gene calls are TRBV4-1 and TRBJ2-1; 9 bases are shared with TRBD1. The J call may be wrong; the DNA end is better matched by TRBJ2-7. This CDR3 spans 17 amino acids. Germline lookup yields CDR1 MGHRA and CDR2 YSYEKL. CDR3 nucleotide sequence: TGCGCCAGCAGCCAAGCGGCGGTGGGGACAGGGCCCTACGAGCAGTACTTC. Protein sequence: CASSQAAVGTGPYEQYF.

The chain couples TRBV9 to TRBJ2-5, with TRBD2 identical over 9 bases. Germline V gene lookup returns CDR1 SGDLS and CDR2 YYNGEE. This CDR3 has 16 amino acids. The junction had 12 bases not matched to a gene; V was cut back by 4 bases and J by 5 bases. The CDR3 coding sequence is TGTGCCAGCAGCCCCGGGACTAGCCTTTCGAGCGAGACCCAGTACTTC. It codes for CASSPGTSLSSETQYF.

The J gene is TRBJ2-4, the V gene TRBV28; 11 nucleotides line up with TRBD2. The CDR3 extends over 21 amino acids. Germline CDR1 MDHEN, CDR2 SYDVKM. J gave up 0 bases and V 5 bases, and 18 bases lay outside the gene matches. CDR3 DNA sequence: TGTGCCAGCAGTCGGTACACGGCTAGCGGGGGGATCATCCTAGCCAAAAACATTCAGTACTTC. Its translation: CASSRYTASGGIILAKNIQYF.

V is TRBV28 and J is TRBJ2-2; tentative D call: TRBD2 (5 bases). Between the trimmed V and J ends, which lost 8 bases and 5 bases, there was a span of 12 bases. The CDR3 has 13 residues. From germline, CDR1 is MDHEN and CDR2 SYDVKM. The CDR3 DNA is TGTGCCAGCTCCGGGATCAAGACCGGGGAGCTGTTTTTT. Amino acid sequence: CASSGIKTGELFF.

The chain is built from TRBV20-1 and TRBJ1-5; 8 bases agree with TRBD1. J gave up 5 bases and V 2 bases, and 20 bases lay outside the gene matches. The CDR3 spans 19 residues. Germline V lookup: CDR1 DFQATT, CDR2 SNEGSKA (reference sequence). This CDR3 is CSARSSGTGRTIGDQPQHF. For the CDR3, the DNA is TGCAGTGCTAGATCAAGCGGGACAGGCCGGACGATTGGCGATCAGCCCCAGCATTTT.